This T cell receptor (beta chain) was sequenced during a study of T-cell memory formation after mild COVID-19. The table lists this clonotype with a few counts. The antigen is unknown. The study's findings and limits: Clones contracting over day 15 to 85 were CD4/CD8 balanced, with later expanders leaning CD4+.

TCRdb processed the 5' RACE reads anew with MiXCR; each CDR3 protein has one entry. The sample shows approximately 200,000 distinct CDR3 sequences, 16% of them seen only once. Trimming left V 6 bases short and J 0 bases short, with 18 bases between. CDR3 length: 17 residues. The sequence came from an adult woman who had mild COVID-19 (a few samples of this study predate the infection). Cell type and time point are not known. Sequenced input: PBMCs or a T cell subset sorted from them (not recorded which). V usage is TRBV12-3 or TRBV12-4 and J usage is TRBJ2-4; D might be TRBD2 (7 bases). The CDR3 region is CASSGGPPDLAKNIQYF. As DNA, the CDR3 is TGTGCCAGCAGCGGGGGGCCGCCTGATCTAGCCAAAAACATTCAGTACTTC.